This TCR beta chain came from a study of post-analysis software for immune sequencing data (dated by TCRdb to the mid-2010s). Regarding the study in general: The recorded disease courses included relapsing-remitting, secondary progressive and progressive-relapsing multiple sclerosis, and some patients had no subtype annotation. Patient repertoires were compared against about a dozen previously published healthy control repertoires from donors aged 6 to 25 years. A subset of samples was prepared in parallel using single-end sample barcoding, then pooled and co-amplified after Illumina adapter ligation. The study at large found these results: Multiple sclerosis patients had significantly lower normalized Chao1 diversity than controls, a result that suggests substantial peripheral T-cell clonal expansion. Direct clustering with F measure revealed strong co-clustering of samples prepared in the same batch, which led to a batch-effect correction. The multiple sclerosis patient group was slightly younger than the control group. Patients showed significantly higher frequencies than controls for roughly 5 TRBV segments, among them TRBV5-6, TRBV5-1 and TRBV20-1.

There are a few counts of this clonotype. Its antigen is unknown. No base-level quality is on record; no much larger clone is a single base apart. Library preparation employed PCR. The sequencer listed for this sample is Illumina HiSeq 2500. To reduce PCR and sequencing biases, unique molecular identifiers were incorporated into the TCR beta cDNA libraries. Roughly 0.5 million cDNA molecules were obtained per 1 to 10 million input T cells, so each molecule approximated one T cell. Patient libraries were prepared and sequenced with the same protocol used for the earlier healthy control dataset. Within a given batch, samples were prepared together, multiplexed and sequenced on the same HiSeq lane. As for the authors' bioinformatics: MIGEC handled the raw barcoded reads, throwing out single-read molecular identifier groups before consensus assembly and CDR3 extraction. VDJtools was used for post-analysis of the clonotype tables, and diversity was normalized by down-sampling every dataset to the size of the smallest sample. To correct batch-related cross-sample contamination, repertoire overlap clustering matched CDR3 amino acid sequences but not nucleotide sequences. TCRdb reprocessing: public reads trimmed at Q25 with fastp, clones called with MiXCR, in-frame beta chains kept. Each entry is one CDR3 protein sequence, shown with its most common DNA and genes. The V and J calls and clone size come from TCRdb's table, not from the authors' own analysis. This sample has approximately 400,000 distinct CDR3 sequences in its table, and about a third of those were observed once. The ten largest clones capture about an eighth of the sample.

To demonstrate the VDJtools post-analysis software, TCR beta repertoires were profiled from the peripheral blood of more than ten young patients with multiple sclerosis. Multiple sclerosis patients were children and adolescents aged about 6 to 17 years. From cysteine to phenylalanine, the CDR3 is 13 amino acids long. Just the 39-base CDR3 DNA is kept, in frame starting at base 1. Between the V and J ends, shortened by 0 bases and 4 bases respectively, the junction contains 6 bases. Via the germline V gene, CDR1 is SGDLS and CDR2 YYNGEE. The receptor chain draws on TRBV9 and TRBJ2-3; no D gene can be assigned with confidence. This TCR came from a girl aged 5 to 17 with multiple sclerosis. What was sequenced was blood. DNA sequence: TGTGCCAGCAGCGTAGATCTGGCAGATACGCAGTATTTT. It translates as CASSVDLADTQYF.